The TCR beta chain described here comes from a study of cytomegalovirus exposure and HLA in healthy donors. PCR was performed using 60 Vbeta and 13 Jbeta primers. Clones were sequenced by immunoSEQ multiplex PCR, and TCRdb holds only the in-frame ones, with some missing. The sample records about 55,000 clones, approximately 80% being singletons. This CDR3 has 17 amino acids. V was clipped by 1 base and J by 5 bases; unmatched bases: 13. Germline V gene sequence: CDR1 SGHTA, CDR2 FQGTGA. The material sequenced was PBMCs. The TCR was taken from a female donor in good health and CMV-seronegative. The genes are TRBV7-3 and TRBJ2-5; TRBD2 matches at 7 bases. CDR3 sequence: CASSLRGGSSLGETQYF. The CDR3 nucleotides read TGTGCCAGCAGCTTAAGGGGCGGGAGCTCGCTTGGGGAGACCCAGTACTTC.